This T cell receptor (beta chain) was observed in a study of blood T cell repertoires in COVID-19. The overall study: Nucleic acid was either cDNA or gDNA, and it came from T cells, B-cell-depleted T cells, or PBMCs.

Trimming stripped 4 bases from V and 6 bases from J, with 6 bases between. This CDR3 has 11 residues. The germline gives CDR1 MDHEN, CDR2 SYDVKM. Using immunoSEQ multiplex PCR, the repertoire was profiled, and TCRdb retains in-frame clones only, with some absent. Of about 440,000 clones listed, around 89% are singletons. Sequenced material: peripheral blood. The receptor's source is a young woman with acute or convalescent COVID-19. The chain joins TRBV28 to TRBJ1-1; D uncertain. For the CDR3, the DNA is TGTGCCAGCAGTTCCCTCTCTGAAGCTTTCTTT. Amino acid sequence: CASSSLSEAFF.